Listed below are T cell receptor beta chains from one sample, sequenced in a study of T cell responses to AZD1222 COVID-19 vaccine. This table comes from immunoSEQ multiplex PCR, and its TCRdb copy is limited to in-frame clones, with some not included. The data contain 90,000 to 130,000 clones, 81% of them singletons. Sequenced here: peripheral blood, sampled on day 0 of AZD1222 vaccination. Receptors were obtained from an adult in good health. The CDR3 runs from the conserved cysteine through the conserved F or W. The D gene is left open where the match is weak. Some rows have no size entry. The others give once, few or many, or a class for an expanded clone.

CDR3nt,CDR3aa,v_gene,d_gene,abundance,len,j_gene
TGTGCCAGCTCACCGGGGACAGGTCTGATAGAAAACACCATATATTTT,CASSPGTGLIENTIYF,TRBV18,TRBD1,NA,16,TRBJ1-3
TGTGCCAGCAGTTACTCGCAGGGGATTGGGCAGTTCTTC,CASSYSQGIGQFF,TRBV6-2/TRBV6-3,NA,NA,13,TRBJ2-1
TGTGCCAGCAGCTTTGGTCTTAGACCCTACGAGCAGTACTTC,CASSFGLRPYEQYF,TRBV12-1,NA,once,14,TRBJ2-7
TGTGCCAGCACTAGTGCAACGGGGAACTACAATGAGCAGTTCTTC,CASTSATGNYNEQFF,TRBV27,NA,NA,15,TRBJ2-1
TGCGCCAGCAGCTCCGGGACAGGGGGCGCTGAGGGCTACACCTTC,CASSSGTGGAEGYTF,TRBV5-1,TRBD1,NA,15,TRBJ1-2
TGTGCCAGCTCACTGGCCGGGGTTAGCAATCAGCCCCAGCATTTT,CASSLAGVSNQPQHF,TRBV18,NA,NA,15,TRBJ1-5
TGTGCCAGCAGCGTAGACGGGTTCTCTGGAAACACCATATATTTT,CASSVDGFSGNTIYF,TRBV9,NA,NA,15,TRBJ1-3
TGTGCCAGCAGCTCCCTACAGGGTTCACCCCTCCACTTT,CASSSLQGSPLHF,TRBV7-3,NA,NA,13,TRBJ1-6
TGTGCCAGCAGCCCTTGGTATAAGGGTGGCTACACCTTC,CASSPWYKGGYTF,TRBV7-3,NA,NA,13,TRBJ1-2
TGTGCCAGCAGTTTTCGACAGGGGGCGCTTGGTCAGCCCCAGCATTTT,CASSFRQGALGQPQHF,TRBV28,TRBD1,few,16,TRBJ1-5
TGTGCCAGCAGTTTATATTATATGGGACAGGGAACTGAAGCTTTCTTT,CASSLYYMGQGTEAFF,TRBV27,TRBD1,NA,16,TRBJ1-1
TGTGCCAGTAGTATTAGCACAGATACGCAGTATTTT,CASSISTDTQYF,TRBV19,NA,NA,12,TRBJ2-3
TGTGCCAGCGCAACCATTCGAGGGGGTATAGTGGGGGAGCAGTACTTC,CASATIRGGIVGEQYF,TRBV28,NA,NA,16,TRBJ2-7
TGTGCCAGCTCACCACCTTCGGAGACCCAGTACTTC,CASSPPSETQYF,TRBV18,NA,NA,12,TRBJ2-5
TGTGCCAGCAGCCCCCAGTACGGGACCTACGAGCAGTACTTC,CASSPQYGTYEQYF,TRBV9,NA,NA,14,TRBJ2-7
TGTGCCAGCACCCGTGCCGGGACGGAAGACAATGAGCAGTTCTTC,CASTRAGTEDNEQFF,TRBV9,NA,NA,15,TRBJ2-1
TGTGCCAGCAGTTTAGCGGGGGCTCGCAATCAGCCCCAGCATTTT,CASSLAGARNQPQHF,TRBV28,NA,few,15,TRBJ1-5
TGTGCCAGCAGCCCCATTTTACGGGGATTAGGTGGCTACACCTTC,CASSPILRGLGGYTF,TRBV3-1/TRBV3-2,NA,NA,15,TRBJ1-2
TGTGCCAGCTCACCATCTTATTCCACAGATACGCAGTATTTT,CASSPSYSTDTQYF,TRBV18,NA,NA,14,TRBJ2-3
TGTGCCAGCAGCGTAGGGGGCTCGTATTCACCCCTCCACTTT,CASSVGGSYSPLHF,TRBV5-8,TRBD1,NA,14,TRBJ1-6
TGTGCCATCAGGGGGATGGACAGCCATAATTCACCCCTCCACTTT,CAIRGMDSHNSPLHF,TRBV10-3,NA,NA,15,TRBJ1-6
TGTGCCAGCACCCTCATGAACAGTTCCAATCAGCCCCAGCATTTT,CASTLMNSSNQPQHF,TRBV21-1,NA,NA,15,TRBJ1-5
TGTGCCAGTAGTATAGAGGCGGGAATCACAGATACGCAGTATTTT,CASSIEAGITDTQYF,TRBV19,NA,NA,15,TRBJ2-3
TGCGCCAGCAGCTTGGATGGACAGGGTCTCTACGAGCAGTACTTC,CASSLDGQGLYEQYF,TRBV5-1,TRBD1,NA,15,TRBJ2-7
TGTGCCAGCAGTCTTAGGACTAGCGGGAGGGCGAATGAGCAGTTCTTC,CASSLRTSGRANEQFF,TRBV7-4,TRBD2,NA,16,TRBJ2-1
TGTGCCAGTAGTGACAGGGGCCCTTACTATGGCTACACCTTC,CASSDRGPYYGYTF,TRBV19,TRBD1,NA,14,TRBJ1-2
TGCGCCAGCAGCCAAGCGCCTTTGAGGGGGCTAGCCTCCTACAATGAGCAGTTCTTC,CASSQAPLRGLASYNEQFF,TRBV4-3,TRBD1,NA,19,TRBJ2-1
TGTGCCAGCAGCTCCAACACTGTACGTAGGTCTGAAGCTTTCTTT,CASSSNTVRRSEAFF,TRBV7-6,NA,NA,15,TRBJ1-1
TGTGCCAGCAGTTACTTGGGACGTGGAAACACCATATATTTT,CASSYLGRGNTIYF,TRBV6-2/TRBV6-3,NA,NA,14,TRBJ1-3
TGTGCCAGCAGTTACCCATTGTTGAGGTTCCACACTGAAGCTTTCTTT,CASSYPLLRFHTEAFF,TRBV6-5,NA,NA,16,TRBJ1-1
TGTGCCAGCAGCATACAGGGGAGGGCTGAAGCTTTCTTT,CASSIQGRAEAFF,TRBV7-2,TRBD1,NA,13,TRBJ1-1
TGTGCCAGCAGCAAAACAGGGGTCACTGAAGCTTTCTTT,CASSKTGVTEAFF,TRBV9,TRBD1,NA,13,TRBJ1-1
TGTGCCAGCAGTGCACAGGGGAGGCGTAGCAATCAGCCCCAGCATTTT,CASSAQGRRSNQPQHF,TRBV6-1,TRBD1,NA,16,TRBJ1-5
TGTGCCAGCAGTGAAACAGACTTTAACTATGGCTACACCTTC,CASSETDFNYGYTF,TRBV2,NA,NA,14,TRBJ1-2
TGTGCCAGCTCACACGGAGCAGGGGCCCTCGCCGAGCAGTACTTC,CASSHGAGALAEQYF,TRBV18,NA,NA,15,TRBJ2-7
TGTGCCAGCTCACGAGACAGATCGAATATGTATCAAGAGACCCAGTACTTC,CASSRDRSNMYQETQYF,TRBV18,NA,NA,17,TRBJ2-5
TGTGCCAGCAGTCTGAGGGACAGGGGATCACCCCTCCACTTT,CASSLRDRGSPLHF,TRBV28,TRBD1,NA,14,TRBJ1-6
TGTGCCAGCCGAATAGCGGGGGGCTCCCAAGAGACCCAGTACTTC,CASRIAGGSQETQYF,TRBV7-9,TRBD2,few,15,TRBJ2-5
TGTGCCACCAGCAGAGATTGGGCAGGAGAAGCTTTCTTT,CATSRDWAGEAFF,TRBV15,NA,few,13,TRBJ1-1
TGTGCCAGTAGTGCAACTAGCGGGGGGGCCTACGAGCAGTACTTC,CASSATSGGAYEQYF,TRBV19,TRBD2,once,15,TRBJ2-7
TGCGCCAGCAGGGCAGTCCCGATAGCCTACGAGCAGTACTTC,CASRAVPIAYEQYF,TRBV10-2,NA,once,14,TRBJ2-7
TGTGCCAGCAGCGTAGCGGCAGAGGCGGTTGAGCAGTTCTTC,CASSVAAEAVEQFF,TRBV9,NA,NA,14,TRBJ2-1
TGTGCCAGCAGCTTGATGCCCGGGCAGTATAGCAATCAGCCCCAGCATTTT,CASSLMPGQYSNQPQHF,TRBV5-4,NA,NA,17,TRBJ1-5
TGCGCCAGCAGCTTGACAGTATCAGATACGCAGTATTTT,CASSLTVSDTQYF,TRBV5-1,NA,once,13,TRBJ2-3
TGTGCCAGCAGCTTAACTAGCGGGAGATCCCACGAGCAGTACTTC,CASSLTSGRSHEQYF,TRBV7-9,TRBD2,NA,15,TRBJ2-7
TGTGCCAGCAGTAAGGGAATACCTGGGGCCAACGTCCTGACTTTC,CASSKGIPGANVLTF,TRBV6-5,NA,NA,15,TRBJ2-6
TGCAGTGCTAGTTCTGTGGCGCATGTAGGACCAGCGAACACTGAAGCTTTCTTT,CSASSVAHVGPANTEAFF,TRBV20-1,NA,NA,18,TRBJ1-1
TGTGCCAGCAGCTTACTCGCTGGCCGTGGCTACACCTTC,CASSLLAGRGYTF,TRBV7-9,NA,NA,13,TRBJ1-2
TGTGCCAGCAGCTTAGGGCGTGGGGATGAGCAGTTCTTC,CASSLGRGDEQFF,TRBV7-2,NA,NA,13,TRBJ2-1
TGTGCCAGCAGGCAAACCGGGACACAGAACACCGGGGAGCTGTTTTTT,CASRQTGTQNTGELFF,TRBV28,NA,NA,16,TRBJ2-2
TGTGCCAGTAGTATAACAGGGGCCGCAACTAATGAAAAACTGTTTTTT,CASSITGAATNEKLFF,TRBV19,TRBD1,NA,16,TRBJ1-4
TGTGCCAGCAGTTCTGGCAATGAGCAGTTCTTC,CASSSGNEQFF,TRBV12-3/TRBV12-4,NA,NA,11,TRBJ2-1
TGTGCCAGTAGGACAGGGAGAGAGCAGTACTTC,CASRTGREQYF,TRBV19,TRBD1,NA,11,TRBJ2-7
TGTGCCAGCACCACGGGACAGGGGAACACCGGGGAGCTGTTTTTT,CASTTGQGNTGELFF,TRBV18,TRBD1,NA,15,TRBJ2-2
TGTGCCAGTAGTCTCTCCCCGACGGTCTACGAGCAGTACTTC,CASSLSPTVYEQYF,TRBV19,NA,once,14,TRBJ2-7